The entry below describes one T cell receptor (beta chain). What this receptor recognizes is not known. This specimen comes from a study of cytomegalovirus exposure and HLA in healthy donors (dated by TCRdb to 2016 to 2017). For the wider study: In an earlier analysis of roughly 500 of the donors, around 300 Gb of sequence data and 117 million unique TCR beta sequences from 180 million or so T cells were reported. An early release that covered roughly 600 HLA-typed donors contained 300 to 350 gigabases of sequencing data and about 84 million unique TCR sequences. Both class I and class II loci were covered by HLA typing, at four-digit resolution. High-throughput TCR immunosequencing, statistical association of individual TCRs with disease status, and machine learning were combined to predict cytomegalovirus infection status. An earlier analysis of approximately 640 of the donors applied high-throughput TCR beta sequencing to assess whether each TCR beta V gene segment acted as functional or pseudogenic. Using immunosequencing, the study profiled T cell repertoires from around 680 subjects and related those repertoires to cytomegalovirus serostatus. Genome-wide SNP genotypes for about 55% of the roughly 670 donors were used in a later genetic analysis, which treated that subset as a discovery cohort. The later analysis used no new phenotypic data to find candidate immune exposures, relying instead on TCR beta sequences and their occurrence across donors. All discovery cohort repertoires had been generated on a single sequencing platform. Alongside the repertoire data, information on donor age, sex, ethnicity and CMV serostatus was compiled. The number of typed donors differed by locus: about 620-640 for A, B, C, DRB1 and DQB1; roughly 510 for DQA1; 606 for DPA1; and approximately 450 for DPB1. Four or five DR-DQ haplotypes were handled as single units for association and clustering, since linkage in the cohort was strong. Of the 300 to 500 genotyped donors, 70% to 90% were placed in the genetic ancestry cluster associated with self-reported Caucasian donors. The aim of the study was to test whether cataloging public T cell receptors could identify signatures of past pathogen exposure. Among roughly 400 genotyped donors of the cohort, an average of around 220,000 unique TCR beta nucleotide sequences was sequenced per donor, of which about 19% were non-productive. Along with the roughly 700-subject first cohort, a separate validation cohort of more than 90 different subjects was used. A later analysis re-analyzed previously published TCR beta repertoires from 600 to 850 donors and added high-resolution HLA genotyping to study TCR occurrence patterns.

The cohort consisted of 650 to 700 healthy bone marrow donors. At the time of sampling, every cohort member was nominally healthy, though immune exposures that went unrecorded were likely present. The donor tested CMV seropositive and was one of the 289 seropositive cohort members. Each donor provided a peripheral blood sample, and peripheral blood mononuclear cells were used for TCR beta sequencing. The Qiagen DNeasy Blood Extraction Kit was used to extract genomic DNA from the blood cell samples. The receptor library was made with the immunoSEQ multiplex PCR assay. The multiplex PCR relied on a mix of 60 forward primers for TCR Vbeta segments and 13 reverse primers for TCR Jbeta segments. The CDR3 region of rearranged TCR beta genes was amplified from genomic DNA with a multiplex PCR assay. On the Illumina HiSeq System, the amplified TCR beta libraries were sequenced as 87-base-pair reads. Regarding the original processing steps: In a later analysis, approximately 74 million unique TCR beta chains were counted across the roughly 610 repertoires, and roughly 10 million of these chains were shared by at least two donors. A nearest-neighbor algorithm error-corrected the raw reads and collapsed the reads into unique sequences, merging closely related sequences to remove PCR and sequencing errors. V, D and J gene segments were assigned by aligning CDR3 sequences to IMGT reference sequences. For a sequence to be retained, a match of at least six nucleotides to both a V gene segment and a J gene segment was required. A rearrangement counted as productive if the CDR3 had no stop codons and remained in frame with V and J, and every other rearrangement counted as non-productive. CDR3 was defined according to IMGT convention as the region running from the second conserved V-encoded cysteine to the conserved J-encoded phenylalanine. The earlier analysis of a few hundred of the donors excluded sequences that lacked an unambiguous match to a single V gene segment. In an earlier analysis of around 600 of the donors, V segments were called functional above 56.7% productive rearrangements and were called segregating when the between-donor standard deviation exceeded 5%. A statistical classification framework was built for diagnosing cytomegalovirus status from the catalog of TCR beta chain sequences. V and J gene assignment, in a later analysis, came from comparing TCR nucleotide sequences with IMGT/GENE-DB human TR gene sequences. Using the TCRdist pipeline, a later analysis assigned CDR3 sequences along with most-parsimonious VDJ recombination scenarios. In a later analysis, each TCR beta chain was defined by its CDR3 amino acid sequence together with its V-gene family, and reads lacking a unique V-gene family were excluded. As a way to deal with suspected cross-contamination and a sequencing artifact, a later analysis dropped 500 to 700 nucleotide sequences that were highly shared and had low generation probability. For each public chain, a later analysis derived a clonal expansion index from normalized ranks of inferred template counts within each repertoire. A later analysis computed generation probabilities with a VDJ recombination model fitted to out-of-frame rearrangements, and checked the results against IGoR. Hypergeometric tests were used in a later analysis to score TCR-TCR, TCR-HLA and TCR-CMV co-occurrence, with a repertoire-size bias correction applied to the TCR pairs. A later analysis estimated false discovery rates by permuting HLA or CMV assignments 20 times. In a later analysis, co-occurring TCRs were grouped with DBSCAN, and TCRdist sequence similarity was added when clustering was performed within HLA-allele-positive subsets. Repertoires with fewer than 30,000 or more than 120,000 public chains, plus five repertoires with anomalous nucleotide sharing, were excluded from co-occurrence clustering. TCRdb obtained this table from immuneACCESS and retained in-frame rearrangements with V and J assigned. These tables miss some clones; where compared with another copy, unresolved V genes account for less than half of the shortfall, and the remainder is unexplained. The V and J calls and clone size are taken from that table; D and trimming were inferred from the DNA. In this sample's table one finds around 44,000 clones. The ten top clones hold roughly 5.5% of the sample.

Beyond this particular receptor, the publication reports: Broadly in line with IMGT annotations, most TCR beta V segments showed up in productive rearrangements about 90% or about 30% of the time in an earlier analysis of 450 to 600 of the donors. The authors suggested that the approach could potentially be generalized to other disease states and immunological phenotypes. A later analysis associated 15,000 or so TCR beta sequences with specific HLA alleles at a false discovery rate of 0.05. The earlier analysis of fewer than 750 of the donors excluded roughly 17 rarely observed V segments, including chromosome 9 orphons, because counts were too low. In a later analysis, most CMV-associated TCR beta chains were found to appear HLA-restricted, with HLA associations seemingly driven largely by CMV exposure. The presence/absence analyses assumed that sequencing depth was roughly uniform across donors, and that assumption may not be true. In vitro tests confirmed that a few of the cytomegalovirus-associated TCR beta chains recognize cytomegalovirus antigens. In the study, around 150 TCR beta chains were listed as associated with cytomegalovirus. Some IMGT-functional V segments, including TRBV6-2 and TRBV6-3, could not be told apart with the 87-base-pair reads, so those segments were excluded. Most TCR sequences were observed very rarely across donors, whereas some public TCRs were present in many individuals. V-gene and J-gene trimming of TCR beta chains was associated with a missense DCLRE1C variant in a later genetic analysis, and the association was replicated in an independent cohort. A further reported finding was that TCR beta sequences accurately predicted the HLA-A and HLA-B alleles for most subjects in the first cohort. Immune exposure information for the cohort was limited to CMV serostatus. A later genetic analysis reported fewer N-insertions in productive TCRs among donors in an Asian-associated ancestry cluster than the approximately 670-donor mean. A later analysis found that TCR association rates varied across HLA loci, with DRB1 alleles showing the most associated TCRs and HLA-C alleles the fewest. A cluster of highly shared sequence variants was judged likely to be a technical artifact of the sequencing pipeline. Strong co-occurrence of HLA alleles, especially DR and DQ, made assigning TCR associations to individual alleles difficult. Compared with equally common non-associated chains, HLA-associated TCR beta chains in a later analysis were more clonally expanded and had lower generation probabilities. According to a later analysis, parvovirus B19, influenza, CMV and Epstein-Barr virus appeared linked to several top co-occurrence clusters. This cohort had only TCR beta chains sequenced, and the lack of alpha or paired-chain data limited which features could be detected. Because some donors lacked HLA typing at each locus, the association tests relied only on the typed subset. Linkage disequilibrium might explain the correlated functional status among segregating V segments, but an unknown experimental factor could not be ruled out. In both the original and validation cohorts, the classifier was reported to diagnose cytomegalovirus status with high specificity and sensitivity.

Spanning cysteine to phenylalanine, the CDR3 consists of 14 amino acids. Only CDR3 DNA remains: 42 bases, in frame from the first base. Per the germline V gene (reference sequence), LNHNV is the CDR1 and YYDKDF is the CDR2. V is shortened by 4 bases, J by 4 bases, and the region joining them spans 14 bases. The rearrangement combines TRBV15 with TRBJ2-7; a tentative D match to TRBD2 spans 6 bases. The receptor's source is a male donor in good health and CMV-seropositive. The sample comprised PBMCs. The DNA sequence is given as TGTGCCACCAGCATGGGACTGCAGGTTTACGAGCAGTACTTC. It translates as CATSMGLQVYEQYF.